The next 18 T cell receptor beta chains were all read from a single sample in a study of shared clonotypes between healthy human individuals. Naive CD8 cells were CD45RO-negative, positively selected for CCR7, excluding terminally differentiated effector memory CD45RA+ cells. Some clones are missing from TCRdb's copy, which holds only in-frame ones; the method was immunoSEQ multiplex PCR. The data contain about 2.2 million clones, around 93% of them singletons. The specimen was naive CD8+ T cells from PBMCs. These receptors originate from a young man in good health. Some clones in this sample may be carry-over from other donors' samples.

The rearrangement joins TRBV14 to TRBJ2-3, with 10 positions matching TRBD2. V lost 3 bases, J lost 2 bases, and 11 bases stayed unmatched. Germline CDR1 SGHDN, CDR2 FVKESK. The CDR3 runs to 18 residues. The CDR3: CASSHPSGTSVYTDTQYF. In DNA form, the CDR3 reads TGTGCCAGCAGCCATCCCTCGGGGACTAGCGTATACACAGATACGCAGTATTTT.

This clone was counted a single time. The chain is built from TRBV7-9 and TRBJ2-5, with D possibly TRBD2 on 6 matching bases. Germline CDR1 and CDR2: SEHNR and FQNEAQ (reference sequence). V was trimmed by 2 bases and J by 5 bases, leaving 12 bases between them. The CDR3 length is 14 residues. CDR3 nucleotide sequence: TGTGCCAGCAGCTTACCGGGACTGAGTGAGACCCAGTACTTC. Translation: CASSLPGLSETQYF.

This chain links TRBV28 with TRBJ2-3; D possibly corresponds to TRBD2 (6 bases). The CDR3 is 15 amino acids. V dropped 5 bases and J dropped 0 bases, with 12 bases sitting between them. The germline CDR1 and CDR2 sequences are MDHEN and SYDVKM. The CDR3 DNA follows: TGTGCCAGCAGTCTCATAGCGGAGAGCACAGATACGCAGTATTTT. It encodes CASSLIAESTDTQYF.

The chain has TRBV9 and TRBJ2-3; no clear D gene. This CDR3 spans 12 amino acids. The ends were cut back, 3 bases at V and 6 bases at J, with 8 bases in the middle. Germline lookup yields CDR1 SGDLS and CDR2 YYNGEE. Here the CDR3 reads CASSAPRDTQYF. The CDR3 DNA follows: TGTGCCAGCAGCGCGCCCCGGGATACGCAGTATTTT.

The CDR3 protein is CASSTRGQYGYTF. The CDR3 DNA is TGTGCCAGCAGTACCCGGGGACAGTATGGCTACACCTTC. The chain has TRBV27 and TRBJ1-2; 7 positions agree with TRBD1. With V trimmed by 5 bases and J by 5 bases, 5 bases remained unmatched. Per the germline V gene, CDR1 is MNHEY and CDR2 is SMNVEV (reference sequence). The CDR3 has 13 amino acids.

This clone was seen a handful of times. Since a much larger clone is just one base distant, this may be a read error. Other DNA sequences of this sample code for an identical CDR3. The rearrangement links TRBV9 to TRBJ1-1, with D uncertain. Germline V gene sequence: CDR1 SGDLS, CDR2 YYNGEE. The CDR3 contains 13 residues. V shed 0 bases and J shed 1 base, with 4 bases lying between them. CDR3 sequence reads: CASSVGANTEAFF. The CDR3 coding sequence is TGTGCCAGCAGCGTAGGGGCGAACACTGAAGCTTTCTTT. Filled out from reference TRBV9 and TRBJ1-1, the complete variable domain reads DSGVTQTPKHLITATGQRVTLRCSPRSGDLSVYWYQQSLDQGLQFLIQYYNGEERAKGNILERFSAQQFPDLHSELNLSSLELGDSALYFCASSVGANTEAFFGQGTRLTVV.

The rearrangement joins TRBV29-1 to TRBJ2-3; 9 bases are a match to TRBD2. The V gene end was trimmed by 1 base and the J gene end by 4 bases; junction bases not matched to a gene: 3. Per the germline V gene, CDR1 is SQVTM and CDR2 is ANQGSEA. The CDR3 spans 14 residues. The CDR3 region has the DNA TGCAGCGTTGAAGGGACTAGCGAGGCAGATACGCAGTATTTT. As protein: CSVEGTSEADTQYF.

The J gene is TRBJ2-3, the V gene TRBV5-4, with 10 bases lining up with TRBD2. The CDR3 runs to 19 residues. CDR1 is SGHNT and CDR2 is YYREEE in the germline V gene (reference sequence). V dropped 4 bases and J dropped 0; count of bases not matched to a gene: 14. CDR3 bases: TGTGCCAGCAGCGGGACCGGACTAGCGGTTCGCCTAAGCACAGATACGCAGTATTTT. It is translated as CASSGTGLAVRLSTDTQYF.

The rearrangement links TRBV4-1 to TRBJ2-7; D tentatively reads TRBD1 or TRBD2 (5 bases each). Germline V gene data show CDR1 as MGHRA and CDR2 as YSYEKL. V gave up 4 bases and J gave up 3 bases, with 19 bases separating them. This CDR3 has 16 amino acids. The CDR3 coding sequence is TGCGCCAGCAGCCCGATGTTAAGGGACGGTTACTACGAGCAGTACTTC. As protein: CASSPMLRDGYYEQYF.

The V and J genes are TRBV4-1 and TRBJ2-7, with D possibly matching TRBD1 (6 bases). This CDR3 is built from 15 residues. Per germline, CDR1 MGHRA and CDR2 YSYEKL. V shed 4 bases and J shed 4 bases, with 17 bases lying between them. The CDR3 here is CASSPNGAGDYEQYF. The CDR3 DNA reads TGCGCCAGCAGCCCGAACGGGGCAGGGGATTACGAGCAGTACTTC.

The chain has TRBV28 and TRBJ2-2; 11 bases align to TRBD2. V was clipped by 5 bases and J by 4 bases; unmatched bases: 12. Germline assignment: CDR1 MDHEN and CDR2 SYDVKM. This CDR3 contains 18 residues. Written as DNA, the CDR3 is TGTGCCAGCAGTCCCGCGGTAGCGGGAGGGATGATCACCGGGGAGCTGTTTTTT. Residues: CASSPAVAGGMITGELFF.

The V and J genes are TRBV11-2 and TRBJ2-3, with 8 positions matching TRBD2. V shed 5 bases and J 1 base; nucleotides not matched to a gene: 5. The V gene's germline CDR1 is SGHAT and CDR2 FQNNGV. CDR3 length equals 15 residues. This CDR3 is CASSLQAGGTDTQYF. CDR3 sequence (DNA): TGTGCCAGCAGCCTTCAAGCGGGAGGCACAGATACGCAGTATTTT.

The DNA of the CDR3 is TGCGCCAGCAGCCAAGATCACCGGACAGGGGCGTACGAGCAGTACTTC. Its protein product is CASSQDHRTGAYEQYF. V usage is TRBV4-1 and J usage is TRBJ2-7, with 9 positions matching TRBD1. Germline loops: CDR1 MGHRA, CDR2 YSYEKL. J was trimmed by 4 bases and V by 0 bases; bases with no gene match: 7. The CDR3 totals 16 residues.

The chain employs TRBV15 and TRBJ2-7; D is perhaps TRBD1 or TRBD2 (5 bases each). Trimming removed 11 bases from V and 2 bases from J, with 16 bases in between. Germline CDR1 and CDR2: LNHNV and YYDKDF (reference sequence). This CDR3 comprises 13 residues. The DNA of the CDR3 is TGTGCCCCCCAGGGAGAACCACCCTACGAGCAGTACTTC. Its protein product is CAPQGEPPYEQYF.

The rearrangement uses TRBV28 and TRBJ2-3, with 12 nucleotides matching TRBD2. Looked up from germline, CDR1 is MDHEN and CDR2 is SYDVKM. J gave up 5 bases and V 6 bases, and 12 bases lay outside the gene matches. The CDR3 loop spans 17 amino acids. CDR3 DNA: TGTGCCAGCAGACTAGCGGGAGGCCCGTCGGGAGGAGATACGCAGTATTTT. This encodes CASRLAGGPSGGDTQYF.

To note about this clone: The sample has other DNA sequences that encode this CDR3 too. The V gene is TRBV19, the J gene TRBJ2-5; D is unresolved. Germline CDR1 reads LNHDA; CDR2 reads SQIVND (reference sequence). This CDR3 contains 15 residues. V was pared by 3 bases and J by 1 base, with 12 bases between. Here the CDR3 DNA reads TGTGCCAGTAGTATTCGAACGGCCGCCCAAGAGACCCAGTACTTC. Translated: CASSIRTAAQETQYF.

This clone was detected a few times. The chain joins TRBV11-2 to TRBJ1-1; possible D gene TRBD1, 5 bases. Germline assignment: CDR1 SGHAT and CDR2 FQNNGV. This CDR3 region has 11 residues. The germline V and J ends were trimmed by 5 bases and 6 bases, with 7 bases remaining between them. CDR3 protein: CASSVRAEAFF. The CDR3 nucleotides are TGTGCCAGCAGCGTCAGGGCTGAAGCTTTCTTT.

The CDR3, as DNA: TGCGCCAGCAGCCACAGGGCGGGGTCGGAGACTGAAGCTTTCTTT. It translates to CASSHRAGSETEAFF. This rearrangement joins TRBV4-3 to TRBJ1-1; D may be TRBD1 (5 bases). The ends were cut back, 3 bases at V and 5 bases at J, with 16 bases in the middle. The CDR3 spans 15 residues. CDR1 is LGHNA, CDR2 YSLEER, per germline.